This T cell receptor (beta chain) was sequenced for a study of response to subunit inactivated influenza vaccine. Overall study results and limits: T cells newly recruited by each seasonal influenza vaccination are few, the authors suggested.

In TCRdb, the RT-PCR reads were re-called with MiXCR into one record per CDR3 protein. The profile covers 600,000 to 700,000 distinct CDR3 sequences, with 12% to 15% appearing a single time and less than 9% taken by the ten largest. This clonotype has a count of ten or more. Its antigen is undetermined. Germline V gives CDR1 SGHRS, CDR2 YFSETQ. This CDR3 has 15 amino acids. V shed 0 bases and J shed 4 bases, with 10 bases lying between them. This clonotype was sampled from a man aged 50 to 60 who received an inactivated influenza vaccine. This chain uses TRBV5-1 with TRBJ2-2, with unresolved D. The source was PBMCs from blood, collected 14 to 15 days before vaccination. DNA for the CDR3: TGCGCCAGCAGCTTGGCCGGACCTTTCACCGGGGAGCTGTTTTTT. Translation: CASSLAGPFTGELFF.